Described below is a single T cell receptor beta chain sequence and its context. The sequence runs out 3 residues before the end of the CDR3; the remainder is reconstructed from the germline J gene. Per the germline V gene, CDR1 is ENHRY and CDR2 is SYGVKD. There are 13 residues in the CDR3. Repertoires were generated with immunoSEQ multiplex PCR, while TCRdb's copy carries only in-frame clones and drops some. The listing contains 25,000 to 35,000 clones. This sample stems from a study of T cells in women clearing cervical HPV infection. Each participant carried one incident cervical HPV16 infection only.

This TCR came from a woman between 18 and 70 years old with a cervical HPV16 infection that either progressed to CIN3+ or cleared (not recorded which). The sample consisted of blood buffy coat. The chain joins TRBV10-3 to TRBJ2-3, with TRBD2 identical over 7 bases. The sequenced part of the CDR3 DNA is TGTGCCATCAGTCGGGCGGGGGAAGAGACG. This encodes CAISRAGEET. The whole CDR3 protein reads CAISRAGEETQYF.